This T cell receptor beta chain was found in a study of shared T cell receptors in the human thymus. CDR3 length: 14 amino acids. The germline gives CDR1 MDHEN, CDR2 SYDVKM. V lost 5 bases, J lost 3 bases, and 5 bases stayed unmatched. Profiled with immunoSEQ multiplex PCR; TCRdb holds only in-frame clones, not every one. In the table there are hundreds of thousands of clones, around 87% of which are singletons. The table lists this clone with a count of one. The data also belong to a second study, concerning human thymus T cells. That investigation notes: Healthy Finnish infants undergoing corrective surgery for congenital heart defects were the donors. Resections obtained during corrective heart surgery supplied the thymus tissue. V and J genes seemed to be used with bias in thymic and blood repertoires.

Sequencing input: thymocytes. The TCR was taken from a boy younger than two with a congenital heart defect. The rearrangement uses TRBV28 and TRBJ2-7, with 9 bases lining up with TRBD1. In nucleotides, the CDR3 is TGTGCCAGCAGTGAGACAGGGGGAAACTACGAGCAGTACTTC. Translating it yields CASSETGGNYEQYF.